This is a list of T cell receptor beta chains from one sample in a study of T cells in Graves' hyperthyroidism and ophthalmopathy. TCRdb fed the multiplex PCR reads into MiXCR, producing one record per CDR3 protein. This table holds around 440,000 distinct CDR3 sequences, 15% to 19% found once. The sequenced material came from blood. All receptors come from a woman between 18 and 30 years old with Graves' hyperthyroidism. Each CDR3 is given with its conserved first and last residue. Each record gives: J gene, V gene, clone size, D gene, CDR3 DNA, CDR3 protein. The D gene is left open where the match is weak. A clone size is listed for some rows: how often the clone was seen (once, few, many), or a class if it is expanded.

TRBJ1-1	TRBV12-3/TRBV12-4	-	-	TGTGCCAGCAGTTTTACCATTCGGTGGTTTCAGAACACTGAAGCTTTCTTT	CASSFTIRWFQNTEAFF
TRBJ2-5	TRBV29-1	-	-	TGCAGCGTCGGCGACAGGTTCCAAGAGGCCCAGTACTTC	CSVGDRFQEAQYF
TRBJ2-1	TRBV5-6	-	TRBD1	TGTGCCAGCAGCTTGATGGTACAGGGGGCGTTTAATGAGCAGTTCTTC	CASSLMVQGAFNEQFF
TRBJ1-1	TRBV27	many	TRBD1	TGTGCCAGCAGTTTACAGGGGGCGCGTAGGACTGAAGCTTTCTTT	CASSLQGARRTEAFF
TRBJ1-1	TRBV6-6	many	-	TGTGCCAGCAGTTACTCAGAGACGACTGCCGAAGCTTTCTTT	CASSYSETTAEAFF
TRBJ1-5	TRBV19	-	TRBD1	TGTGCCAGTAGTAGCCCCTCCGGGACAGGTCACAATCAGCCCCAGCATTTT	CASSSPSGTGHNQPQHF
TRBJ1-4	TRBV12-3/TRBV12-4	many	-	TGTGCCAGCAGCCCCACTGGGAGGGCAACTAATGAAAAACTGTTTTTT	CASSPTGRATNEKLFF
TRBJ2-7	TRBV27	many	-	TGTGCCAGCAGTTTTGGGGGCAGTAGCACCTACGAGCAGTACTTC	CASSFGGSSTYEQYF
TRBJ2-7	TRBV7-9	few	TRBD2	TGTGCCAGCAGCTTGGGGACTAGCATCTACGAGCAGTACTTC	CASSLGTSIYEQYF
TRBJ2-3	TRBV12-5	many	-	TGTGCTAGTGGTTTGTCACATCCGAGGGATACGCAGTATTTT	CASGLSHPRDTQYF
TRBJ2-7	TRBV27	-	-	TGTGCCAACCAAACACCCGGAGGGGGCGAAGACTACGAGCAGTACTTC	CANQTPGGGEDYEQYF
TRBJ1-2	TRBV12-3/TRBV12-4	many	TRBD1	TGTGCCAGCAGCAAGGACAGGGGACTGTGGACCTATGGCTACACCTTC	CASSKDRGLWTYGYTF
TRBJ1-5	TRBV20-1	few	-	TGCAGTGCTCCAAGTTCGGGGACGGGGAATCAGCCCCAGCATTTT	CSAPSSGTGNQPQHF
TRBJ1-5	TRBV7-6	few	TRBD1	TGTGCCAGCAGCGACGACAGGGAGATTCAGCCCCAGCATTTT	CASSDDREIQPQHF
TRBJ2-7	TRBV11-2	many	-	TGTGCCAGCAGCTTAGGAATCCGTAACGAGCAGTACTTC	CASSLGIRNEQYF
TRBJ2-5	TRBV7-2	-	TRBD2	TGTGCCAGCAGCCAAAGCGGGGGGGCCCGAGGAGAGACCCAGTACTTC	CASSQSGGARGETQYF
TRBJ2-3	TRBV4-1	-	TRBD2	TGCGCCAGCAGGGGCTTAGCGGGAAAGAAAAGTACAGATACGCAGTATTTT	CASRGLAGKKSTDTQYF
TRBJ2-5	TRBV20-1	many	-	TGCAGTGCTAAGCGACAGAACGGGGAGACCCAGTACTTC	CSAKRQNGETQYF
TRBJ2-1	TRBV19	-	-	TGTGCCAGTACCGGGGAAAGCTCCTACAATGAGCAGTTCTTC	CASTGESSYNEQFF
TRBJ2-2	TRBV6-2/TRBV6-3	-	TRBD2	TGTGCCAGCAGTTTACTAGCGGCTAACACCGGGGAGCTGTTTTTT	CASSLLAANTGELFF
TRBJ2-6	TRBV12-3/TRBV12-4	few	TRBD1	TGTGCCAGCAGCCGGGACAGGGGACCCTCTGGGGCCAACGTCCTGACTTTC	CASSRDRGPSGANVLTF
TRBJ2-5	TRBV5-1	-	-	TGCGCCAGCTTCCCCGGACGAGAGACCCAGTACTTC	CASFPGRETQYF
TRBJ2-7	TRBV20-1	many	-	TGCAGTGCATCACAGGTGGCTGGATACGAGCAGTACTTC	CSASQVAGYEQYF
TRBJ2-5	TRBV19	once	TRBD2	TGTGCCAGTAGGACCAGAGCGGGGGCCAAAGGGAGAGAGACCCAGTACTTC	CASRTRAGAKGRETQYF
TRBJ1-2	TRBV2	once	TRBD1	TGTGCCAGCCTCCAGGACAGGGGAGGAGACTATGGCTACACCTTC	CASLQDRGGDYGYTF
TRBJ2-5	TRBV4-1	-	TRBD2	TGCGCCAGCAGCCAAGATCAGTGGGGTAGCGGGGGTCCCCAAGAGACCCAGTACTTC	CASSQDQWGSGGPQETQYF
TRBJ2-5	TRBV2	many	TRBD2	TGTGCCAACCTAGCGGGAGAAGAGACCCAGTACTTC	CANLAGEETQYF
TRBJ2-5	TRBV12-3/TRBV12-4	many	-	TGTGCCAGCAGTTTAGTGGAGGGTCTGGAGACCCAGTACTTC	CASSLVEGLETQYF
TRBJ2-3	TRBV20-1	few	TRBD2	TGCAGTGCTAGAACAGGGGGAGGGCTAGCGGGAGGTTCTAGCACAGATACGCAGTATTTT	CSARTGGGLAGGSSTDTQYF
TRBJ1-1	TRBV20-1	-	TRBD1	TGCAGTGCTCATCGACAGGGCAAGGCTGAAGCTTTCTTT	CSAHRQGKAEAFF
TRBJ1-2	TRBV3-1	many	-	TGTGCCAGCAGCCAAACCGGTTGGGGTCCCGCGAGCTACACCTTC	CASSQTGWGPASYTF
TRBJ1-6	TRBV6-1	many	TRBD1	TGTGCCAGCAGTCCCGGGACAGAAAATTCACCCCTCCACTTT	CASSPGTENSPLHF
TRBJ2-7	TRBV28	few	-	TGTGCCAGCAGAAAAAGGACAGACGGCTCCTACGAGCAGTACTTC	CASRKRTDGSYEQYF
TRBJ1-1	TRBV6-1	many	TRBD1	TGTGCCAGCAGTGAAAGGGGACAGGAGAACACTGAAGCTTTCTTT	CASSERGQENTEAFF
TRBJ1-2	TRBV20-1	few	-	TGCAGTGCTAGAGATCTCCGCTGGTCGGACTATGGCTACACCTTC	CSARDLRWSDYGYTF
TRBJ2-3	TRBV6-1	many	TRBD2	TGTGCCAGCAGCTCAAATATAGCGGGAGGTGGGGATACGCAGTATTTT	CASSSNIAGGGDTQYF
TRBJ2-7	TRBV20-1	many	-	TGCAGTGCTAGAGTCGACAGCTCCTACGAGCAGTACTTC	CSARVDSSYEQYF
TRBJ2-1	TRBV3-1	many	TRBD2	TGTGCCAGCAGCCAGGCGGGAGGGTCCTACAATGAGCAGTTCTTC	CASSQAGGSYNEQFF